Listed below are T cell receptor beta chains from one sample, sequenced in a study of radiotherapy plus CTLA-4 blockade in lung cancer. Repertoires were generated with immunoSEQ multiplex PCR, while TCRdb's copy carries only in-frame clones and drops some. This table holds approximately 95,000 clones, about 81% found once. Sequenced material: peripheral blood, taken from a patient treated with radiotherapy plus ipilimumab. These receptors all stem from a human donor with non-small cell lung cancer who had a partial response to radiotherapy plus ipilimumab. CDR3s include the opening cysteine and the closing phenylalanine or tryptophan. The D gene is left open where the match is weak. Clone sizes are given selectively: once, few, many, or a class where the clone is expanded.

j_call,clone_size,d_call,v_call,cdr3_nt,cdr3_aa
TRBJ1-5,NA,NA,TRBV11-3,TGTGCCAGCAGCCCGGCGGACAGCCTCAATCAGCCCCAGCATTTT,CASSPADSLNQPQHF
TRBJ2-5,NA,TRBD2,TRBV5-4,TGTGCCAGCAGCCCCGTGGGACTAGCGGTCCAAGAGACCCAGTACTTC,CASSPVGLAVQETQYF
TRBJ2-4,NA,NA,TRBV30,TGTGCCTGGAGTCTCCAGGGGAACATTCAGTACTTC,CAWSLQGNIQYF
TRBJ2-1,few,NA,TRBV7-3,TGTGCCAGCAGCACGACTCGTAACAATGAGCAGTTCTTC,CASSTTRNNEQFF
TRBJ1-2,NA,TRBD1,TRBV28,TGTGCCAGCAGTTTATGGACAGGGGGTGGTGGCTACACCTTC,CASSLWTGGGGYTF
TRBJ2-3,NA,TRBD2,TRBV5-1,TGCGCCAGCAGCGCCGGGGTTAGCGGGAGTGCAGATACGCAGTATTTT,CASSAGVSGSADTQYF
TRBJ2-2,NA,NA,TRBV7-3,TGTGCCAGCAGCTTAAATGGCGGGAAGAACACCGGGGAGCTGTTTTTT,CASSLNGGKNTGELFF
TRBJ2-7,few,TRBD1,TRBV10-3,TGTGCCACCCTGGGACAGTTAACGGCTGGCGAGCAGTACTTC,CATLGQLTAGEQYF
TRBJ2-7,NA,TRBD1,TRBV15,TGTGCCACCAGCAGAGGTGGAGACAGGGGCATCTACGAGCAGTACTTC,CATSRGGDRGIYEQYF
TRBJ2-3,NA,TRBD2,TRBV5-4,TGTGCCAGCAGCACAGGACTAGCGGAGCCTTCTAGCACAGATACGCAGTATTTT,CASSTGLAEPSSTDTQYF
TRBJ2-7,NA,TRBD2,TRBV7-9,TGTGCCAGCAGCCCTAAGTTGCGGGGGTACGAGCAGTACTTC,CASSPKLRGYEQYF
TRBJ2-2,NA,TRBD2,TRBV7-6,TGTGCCAGCAGCTTAGTACTAGCGGGAGGCACCGGGGAGCTGTTTTTT,CASSLVLAGGTGELFF
TRBJ2-1,few,TRBD1,TRBV7-9,TGTGCCAGCAGCTCAACAGGGGTTCAGGATGAGCAGTTCTTC,CASSSTGVQDEQFF
TRBJ2-5,NA,TRBD1,TRBV7-7,TGTGCCAGCAGCTCCCTCGGACAGGGACCGGAGACCCAGTACTTC,CASSSLGQGPETQYF
TRBJ1-5,NA,NA,TRBV28,TGTGCCAGCAGTTTAAGGGCCTATCAGGGTGACCAGCCCCAGCATTTT,CASSLRAYQGDQPQHF
TRBJ2-5,NA,TRBD1,TRBV6-4,TGTGCCAGCAGGGCCACGGACAGGAACCAAGAGACCCAGTACTTC,CASRATDRNQETQYF
TRBJ2-1,NA,TRBD2,TRBV10-3,TGTGCCATCAGTGCATCCGGGACTAGCGATGAGCAGTTCTTC,CAISASGTSDEQFF
TRBJ1-5,NA,NA,TRBV5-8,TGTGCCAGCAGCTTGGGGACAACTAGCAATCAGCCCCAGCATTTT,CASSLGTTSNQPQHF
TRBJ1-1,NA,TRBD1,TRBV7-3,TGTGCCAGCAGCTTAATCCCAGGGGGAAACACTGAAGCTTTCTTT,CASSLIPGGNTEAFF
TRBJ2-7,NA,TRBD1,TRBV9,TGTGCCAGCAGCCTAGGGACAGAATACTCCTACGAGCAGTACTTC,CASSLGTEYSYEQYF
TRBJ2-5,NA,TRBD2,TRBV27,TGTGCCAGCGGGACTAGCGGGACCCTTGGGCAAGAGACCCAGTACTTC,CASGTSGTLGQETQYF
TRBJ1-1,NA,NA,TRBV6-5,TGTGTCAGCAGTTACCCTGGACAGAATGAAGCTTTCTTT,CVSSYPGQNEAFF
TRBJ2-3,few,NA,TRBV7-2,TGTGCCAGCAGCCCCCAGTCGGGGACAGATACGCAGTATTTT,CASSPQSGTDTQYF
TRBJ1-2,NA,NA,TRBV5-5,TGTGCCAGCAGCTTGGCACTAGGGAAACGGATATATGGCTACACCTTC,CASSLALGKRIYGYTF
TRBJ2-4,NA,NA,TRBV4-2,TGTGCCAGCAGCCAAGGTGGACCAGGGGACATTCAGTACTTC,CASSQGGPGDIQYF
TRBJ1-5,few,TRBD1,TRBV6-6,TGTGCCAGCAGCCCCCACGGTCGGACAGGGAATCAGCCCCAGCATTTT,CASSPHGRTGNQPQHF
TRBJ2-7,NA,TRBD2,TRBV7-2,TGTGCCAGCAGCTGGTTAGCGGGAGGCCCCTACGAGCAGTACTTC,CASSWLAGGPYEQYF
TRBJ2-7,NA,TRBD2,TRBV5-1,TGCGCCAGCAGCTTGGTTGCGGGAGCCCTTTCCTACGAGCAGTACTTC,CASSLVAGALSYEQYF
TRBJ2-7,NA,TRBD1,TRBV29-1,TGCAGCGTAGGGACAGGTGGCGAGCAGTACTTC,CSVGTGGEQYF
TRBJ2-1,NA,NA,TRBV10-2,TGCGCCAGCGCACCCTCCGTGATAGCCGGTGAGCAGTTCTTC,CASAPSVIAGEQFF
TRBJ2-3,NA,NA,TRBV9,TGTGCCAGCAGCCCGAGGGTGGCTAGCGGCACAGATACGCAGTATTTT,CASSPRVASGTDTQYF
TRBJ1-2,NA,NA,TRBV14,TGTGCCAGCAGCCAAGAAGGGGTAGCCGGCTACACCTTC,CASSQEGVAGYTF
TRBJ2-7,NA,NA,TRBV6-5,TGTGCCAGCAGTTACAGGGCCGGGATCACCTCCTACGAGCAGTACTTC,CASSYRAGITSYEQYF
TRBJ1-1,NA,TRBD1,TRBV6-1,TGTGCCAGCAGTGCCATCCACAGGGGACTCATGAACACTGAAGCTTTCTTT,CASSAIHRGLMNTEAFF
TRBJ2-3,NA,TRBD2,TRBV7-2,TGTGCCAGCAGCCTCACTAGCGGAACAGATACGCAGTATTTT,CASSLTSGTDTQYF
TRBJ2-3,NA,TRBD2,TRBV10-3,TGTGCCATCAGTGAATCGGCGGGACTAGCTGTTCCGCAGTATTTT,CAISESAGLAVPQYF
TRBJ2-7,NA,NA,TRBV30,TGTGCCTGGAGTGTTGGGAGGGGGGTCGACGAGCAGTACTTC,CAWSVGRGVDEQYF
TRBJ1-5,NA,NA,TRBV5-5,TGTGCCAGCAGCTGGACAGTGAATCAGCCCCAGCATTTT,CASSWTVNQPQHF
TRBJ1-2,NA,NA,TRBV14,TGTGCCAGCAGCCAAGACCTTTTTCGAGGGGGGGCTAACTATGGCTACACCTTC,CASSQDLFRGGANYGYTF
TRBJ2-7,NA,TRBD2,TRBV7-2,TGTGCCAGCAGCTTTAGGGCGGGACTAGCGGCCTACGAGCAGTACTTC,CASSFRAGLAAYEQYF
TRBJ2-7,NA,TRBD2,TRBV7-2,TGTGCCAGCAGCTTAGCGGGAGGGCCGAGAGAGCAGTACTTC,CASSLAGGPREQYF
TRBJ1-1,NA,NA,TRBV4-2,TGTGCCAGCAGCCACCCTGGACAGCTGAACACTGAAGCTTTCTTT,CASSHPGQLNTEAFF
TRBJ2-5,NA,NA,TRBV2,TGTGCCAGCAGTGAAAGGGGCAGCGGGGAGACCCAGTACTTC,CASSERGSGETQYF
TRBJ2-7,NA,NA,TRBV11-2,TGTGCCAGCAGATTAGGAGCAGGGGAGTCCCAGTACTTC,CASRLGAGESQYF
TRBJ1-2,once,NA,TRBV28,TGTGCCAGCACTCAACCCGGGGGGGAAAATCTCTTC,CASTQPGGENLF
TRBJ1-2,NA,TRBD1,TRBV27,TGTGCCAGCAGTACGGGACAGGGGGTGGCCTACACCTTC,CASSTGQGVAYTF
TRBJ1-5,NA,TRBD1,TRBV5-6,TGTGCCAGCAGCTCACGGACAGGGGGTCAGCCCCAGCATTTT,CASSSRTGGQPQHF
TRBJ2-5,NA,NA,TRBV5-1,TGCGCCAGCAGCTTCTCGGGACTGGGGGGCCAAGAGACCCAGTACTTC,CASSFSGLGGQETQYF
TRBJ1-1,NA,NA,TRBV21-1,TGTGCCAGCAGCAAAGGCCGACAGGGGATGAACACTGAAGCTTTCTTT,CASSKGRQGMNTEAFF
TRBJ1-4,NA,NA,TRBV19,TGTGCCAGTAGGATTTCGGAAGGAGCTGAAAAACTGTTTTTT,CASRISEGAEKLFF
TRBJ2-5,NA,TRBD1,TRBV18,TGTGCCAGCTCCCTGACCGGGACAGGGGGCCTGCAGTACTTC,CASSLTGTGGLQYF
TRBJ1-6,NA,TRBD1,TRBV18,TGTGCCAGCTCACCAGAGGGACAGGGGGCAGTCTTGTCACCCCTCCACTTT,CASSPEGQGAVLSPLHF
TRBJ2-5,NA,NA,TRBV5-4,TGTGCCAGCACCGCGGGGCAGGTACAAGAGACCCAGTACTTC,CASTAGQVQETQYF
TRBJ2-7,NA,NA,TRBV7-2,TGTGCCAGCAAACCAGGGATGGGTAACTACGAGCAGTACTTC,CASKPGMGNYEQYF
TRBJ2-1,NA,TRBD2,TRBV5-4,TGTGCCAGCAGCTTGGGGGGGGAGGGGAACAATGAGCAGTTCTTC,CASSLGGEGNNEQFF
TRBJ2-3,NA,TRBD1,TRBV5-1,TGCGCCAGCCGACAGACAGGGGGGGATTTGGATACGCAGTATTTT,CASRQTGGDLDTQYF
TRBJ2-7,NA,TRBD1,TRBV2,TGTGCCAGCAGGGATAGTCCCGGGACAGGGTTCGAGCAGTACTTC,CASRDSPGTGFEQYF
TRBJ1-4,NA,NA,TRBV27,TGTGCCAGCAGTTTATCCAGATTTGAGGAACTGTTTTTT,CASSLSRFEELFF
TRBJ1-2,NA,NA,TRBV6-1,TGTGCCAGCAGTACTCGACAGGAAGAGGATGGCTACACCTTC,CASSTRQEEDGYTF
TRBJ1-1,NA,NA,TRBV19,TGTGCCAGTAGTATAGGGAGAGGGAACACTGAAGCTTTCTTT,CASSIGRGNTEAFF